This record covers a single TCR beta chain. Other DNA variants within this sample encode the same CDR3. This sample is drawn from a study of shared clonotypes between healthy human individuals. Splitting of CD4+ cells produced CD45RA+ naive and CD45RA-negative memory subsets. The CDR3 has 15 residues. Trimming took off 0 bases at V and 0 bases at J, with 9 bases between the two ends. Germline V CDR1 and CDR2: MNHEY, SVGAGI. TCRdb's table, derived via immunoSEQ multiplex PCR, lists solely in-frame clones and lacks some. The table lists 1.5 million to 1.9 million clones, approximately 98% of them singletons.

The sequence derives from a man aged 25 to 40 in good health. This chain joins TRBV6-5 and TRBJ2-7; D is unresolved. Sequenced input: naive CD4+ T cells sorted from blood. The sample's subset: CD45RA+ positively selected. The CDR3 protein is CASSYSGLGSYEQYF. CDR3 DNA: TGTGCCAGCAGTTACTCGGGCCTGGGCTCCTACGAGCAGTACTTC.